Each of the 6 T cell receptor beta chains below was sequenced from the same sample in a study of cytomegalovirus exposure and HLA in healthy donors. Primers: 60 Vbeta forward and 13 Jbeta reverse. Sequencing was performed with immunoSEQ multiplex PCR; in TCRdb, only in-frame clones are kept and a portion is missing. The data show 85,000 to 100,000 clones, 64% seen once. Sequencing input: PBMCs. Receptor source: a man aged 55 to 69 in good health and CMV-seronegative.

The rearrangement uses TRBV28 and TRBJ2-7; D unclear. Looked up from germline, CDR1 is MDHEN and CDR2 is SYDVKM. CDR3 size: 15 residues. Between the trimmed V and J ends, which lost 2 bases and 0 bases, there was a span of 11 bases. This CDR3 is CASSLRETRSYEQYF. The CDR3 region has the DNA TGTGCCAGCAGTTTAAGAGAGACACGCTCCTACGAGCAGTACTTC.

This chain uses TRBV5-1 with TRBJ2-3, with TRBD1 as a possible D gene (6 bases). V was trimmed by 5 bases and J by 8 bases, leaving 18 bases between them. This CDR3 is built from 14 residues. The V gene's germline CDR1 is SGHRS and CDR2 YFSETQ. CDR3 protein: CASSPADRSITQYF. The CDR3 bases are TGCGCCAGCAGTCCGGCCGACAGGTCTATTACGCAGTATTTT.

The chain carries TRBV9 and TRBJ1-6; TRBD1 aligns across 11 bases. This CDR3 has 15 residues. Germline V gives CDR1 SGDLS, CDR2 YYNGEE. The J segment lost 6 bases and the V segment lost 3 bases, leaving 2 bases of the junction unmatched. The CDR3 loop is CASSGGTGGNSPLHF. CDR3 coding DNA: TGTGCCAGCAGCGGTGGGACAGGGGGTAATTCACCCCTCCACTTT.

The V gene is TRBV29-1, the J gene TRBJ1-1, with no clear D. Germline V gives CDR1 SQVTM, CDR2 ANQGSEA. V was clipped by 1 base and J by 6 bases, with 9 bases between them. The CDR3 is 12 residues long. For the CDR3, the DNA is TGCAGCGTTGAAGCTTCCCTTTCTGAAGCTTTCTTT. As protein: CSVEASLSEAFF.

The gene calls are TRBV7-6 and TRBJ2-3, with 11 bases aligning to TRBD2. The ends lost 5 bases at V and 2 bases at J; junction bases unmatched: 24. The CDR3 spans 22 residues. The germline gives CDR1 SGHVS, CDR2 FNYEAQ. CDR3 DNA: TGTGCCAGCAGCCCAGTACCGTCCACCCCGGGACTAGCGGCTTCAGTCACAGATACGCAGTATTTT. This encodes CASSPVPSTPGLAASVTDTQYF.

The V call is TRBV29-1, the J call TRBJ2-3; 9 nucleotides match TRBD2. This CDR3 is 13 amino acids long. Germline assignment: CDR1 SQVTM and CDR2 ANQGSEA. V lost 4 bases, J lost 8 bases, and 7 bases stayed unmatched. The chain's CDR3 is CSVVGLATPTQYF. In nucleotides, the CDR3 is TGCAGCGTTGTGGGACTAGCCACCCCTACGCAGTATTTT.